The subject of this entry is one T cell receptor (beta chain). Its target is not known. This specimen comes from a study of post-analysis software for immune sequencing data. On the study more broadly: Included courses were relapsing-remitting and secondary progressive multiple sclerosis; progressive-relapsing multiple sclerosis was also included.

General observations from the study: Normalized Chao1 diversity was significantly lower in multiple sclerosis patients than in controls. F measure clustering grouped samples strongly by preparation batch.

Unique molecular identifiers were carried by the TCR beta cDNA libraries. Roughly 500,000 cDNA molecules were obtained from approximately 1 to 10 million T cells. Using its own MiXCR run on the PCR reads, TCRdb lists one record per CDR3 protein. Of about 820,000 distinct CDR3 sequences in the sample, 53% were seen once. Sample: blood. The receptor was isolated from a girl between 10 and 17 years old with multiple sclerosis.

Here the CDR3 DNA reads TGTGCCAGCAGCTTGACCGGGGGACAGGGGGTAGAGACCCAGTACTTC. This codes for CASSLTGGQGVETQYF. The V and J genes are TRBV5-5 and TRBJ2-7, with 11 nucleotides matching TRBD1. The J call may not be correct, given that the DNA end is closer to TRBJ2-5. CDR1 SGHKS and CDR2 YYEKEE come from the germline V gene (reference sequence). CDR3 length: 16 residues.